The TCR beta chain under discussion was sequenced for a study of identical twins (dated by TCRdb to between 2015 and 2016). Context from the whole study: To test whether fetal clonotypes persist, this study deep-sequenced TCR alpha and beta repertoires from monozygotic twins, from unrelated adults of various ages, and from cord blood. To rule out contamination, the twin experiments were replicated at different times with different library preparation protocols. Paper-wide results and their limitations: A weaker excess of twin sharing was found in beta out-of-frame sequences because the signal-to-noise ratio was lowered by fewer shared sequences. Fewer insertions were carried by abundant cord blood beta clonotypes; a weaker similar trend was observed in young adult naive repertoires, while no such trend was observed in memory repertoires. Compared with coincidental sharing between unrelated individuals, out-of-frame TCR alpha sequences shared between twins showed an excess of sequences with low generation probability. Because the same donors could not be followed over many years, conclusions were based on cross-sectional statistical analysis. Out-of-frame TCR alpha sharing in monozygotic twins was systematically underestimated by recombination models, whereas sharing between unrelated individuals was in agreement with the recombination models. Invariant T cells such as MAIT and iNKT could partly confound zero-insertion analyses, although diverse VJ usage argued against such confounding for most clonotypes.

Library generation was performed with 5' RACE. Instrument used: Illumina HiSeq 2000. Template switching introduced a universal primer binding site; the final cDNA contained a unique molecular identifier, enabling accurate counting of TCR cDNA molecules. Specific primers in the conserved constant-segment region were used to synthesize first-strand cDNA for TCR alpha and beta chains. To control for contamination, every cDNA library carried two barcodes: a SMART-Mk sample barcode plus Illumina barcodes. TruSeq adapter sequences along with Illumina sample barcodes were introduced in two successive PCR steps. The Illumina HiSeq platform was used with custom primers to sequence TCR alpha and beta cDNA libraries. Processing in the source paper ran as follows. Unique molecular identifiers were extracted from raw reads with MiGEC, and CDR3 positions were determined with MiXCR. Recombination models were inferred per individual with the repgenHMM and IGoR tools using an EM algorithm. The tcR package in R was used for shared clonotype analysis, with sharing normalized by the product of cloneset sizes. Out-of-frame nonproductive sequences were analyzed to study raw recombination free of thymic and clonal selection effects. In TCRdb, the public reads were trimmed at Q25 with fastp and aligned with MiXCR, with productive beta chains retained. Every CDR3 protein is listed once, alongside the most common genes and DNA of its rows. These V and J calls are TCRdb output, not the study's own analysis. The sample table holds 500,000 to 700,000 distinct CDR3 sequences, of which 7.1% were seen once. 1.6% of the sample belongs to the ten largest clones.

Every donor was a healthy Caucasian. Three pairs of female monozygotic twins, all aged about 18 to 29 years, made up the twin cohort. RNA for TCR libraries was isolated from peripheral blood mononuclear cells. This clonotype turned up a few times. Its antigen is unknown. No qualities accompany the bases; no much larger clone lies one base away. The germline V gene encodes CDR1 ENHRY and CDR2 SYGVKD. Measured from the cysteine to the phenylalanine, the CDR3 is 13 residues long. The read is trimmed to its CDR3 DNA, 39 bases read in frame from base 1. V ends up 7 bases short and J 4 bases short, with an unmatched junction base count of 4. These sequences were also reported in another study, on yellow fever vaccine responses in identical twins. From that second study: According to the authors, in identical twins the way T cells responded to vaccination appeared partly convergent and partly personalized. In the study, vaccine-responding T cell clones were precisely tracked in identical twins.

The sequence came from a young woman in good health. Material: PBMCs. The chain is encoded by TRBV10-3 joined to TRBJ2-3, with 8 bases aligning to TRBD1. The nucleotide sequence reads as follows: TGTGCCATCACAGGGGGCTCCCCAGATACGCAGTATTTT. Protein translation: CAITGGSPDTQYF.